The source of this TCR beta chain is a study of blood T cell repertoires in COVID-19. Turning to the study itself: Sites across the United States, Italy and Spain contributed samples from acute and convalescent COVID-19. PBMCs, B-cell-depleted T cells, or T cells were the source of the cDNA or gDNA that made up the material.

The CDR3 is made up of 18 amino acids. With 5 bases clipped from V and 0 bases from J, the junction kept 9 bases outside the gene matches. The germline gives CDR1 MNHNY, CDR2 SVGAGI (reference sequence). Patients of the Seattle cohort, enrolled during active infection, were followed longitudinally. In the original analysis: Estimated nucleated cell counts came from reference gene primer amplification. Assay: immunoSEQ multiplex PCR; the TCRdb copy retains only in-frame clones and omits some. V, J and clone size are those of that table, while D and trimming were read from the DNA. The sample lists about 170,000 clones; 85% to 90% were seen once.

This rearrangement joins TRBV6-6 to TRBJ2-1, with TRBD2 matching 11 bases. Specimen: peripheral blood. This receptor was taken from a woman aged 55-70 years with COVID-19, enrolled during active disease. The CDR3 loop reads CASSLRLAGFASYNEQFF. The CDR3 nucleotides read TGTGCCAGCAGTCTGCGACTAGCGGGATTCGCCTCCTACAATGAGCAGTTCTTC.